The clone carrying this T cell receptor beta chain was recorded once. The protocol was immunoSEQ multiplex PCR, while the TCRdb copy is restricted to in-frame clones and leaves out a portion. The sample lists about 45,000 clones, roughly 82% occurring once. These data belong to a study of PD-L1 blockade in urothelial cancer. Study-level information: Every 3 weeks, patients received intravenous atezolizumab 1,200 mg, beginning 2014. Males with urothelial cancer arising in the bladder constituted most of the 29 patients.

V trimming: 1 base; J trimming: 10 bases; junction bases outside the gene matches: 0. From germline, CDR1 is MGHRA and CDR2 YSYEKL. The length of the CDR3 is 12 residues. Time point specified: peripheral blood 6 weeks after treatment start. Urothelial carcinoma in patients was locally advanced or metastatic. Source: PBMCs, taken around atezolizumab (anti-PD-L1) treatment. The sequence was collected from a man in his sixties with urothelial cancer. The chain is built from TRBV4-1 and TRBJ2-1; TRBD2 matches at 8 bases. This CDR3 reads CASSQVAGEQFF. CDR3 nucleotide sequence: TGCGCCAGCAGCCAAGTAGCGGGGGAGCAGTTCTTC.